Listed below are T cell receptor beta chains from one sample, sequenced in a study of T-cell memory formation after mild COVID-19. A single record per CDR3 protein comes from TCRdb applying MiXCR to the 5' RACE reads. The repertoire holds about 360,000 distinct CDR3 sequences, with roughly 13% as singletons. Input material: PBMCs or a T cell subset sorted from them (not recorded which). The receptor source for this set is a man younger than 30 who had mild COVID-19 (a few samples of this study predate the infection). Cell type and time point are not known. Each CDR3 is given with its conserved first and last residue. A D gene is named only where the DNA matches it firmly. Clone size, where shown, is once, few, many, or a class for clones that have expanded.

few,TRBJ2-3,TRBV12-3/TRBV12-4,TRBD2,TGTGCCAGCAGTTTAAGCGGGGGGTATAATACGCAGTATTTT,CASSLSGGYNTQYF
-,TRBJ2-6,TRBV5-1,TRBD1,TGCGCCAGCAGCTTCCGGGACAGGGGACCGTCTGGGGCCAACGTCCTGACTTTC,CASSFRDRGPSGANVLTF
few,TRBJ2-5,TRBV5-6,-,TGTGCCAGCAGCTTGGCTAGCCACCAAGAGACCCAGTACTTC,CASSLASHQETQYF
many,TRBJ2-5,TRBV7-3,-,TGTGCCAGCAGCTTGGGGGGTCCCCAAGAGACCCAGTACTTC,CASSLGGPQETQYF
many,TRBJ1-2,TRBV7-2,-,TGTGCCAGCAGCTTAGGCTGGGACTATGGCTACACCTTC,CASSLGWDYGYTF
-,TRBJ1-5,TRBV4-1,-,TGCGCCAGCAGCCAGGTGGACTTGGAGCCCCAGCATTTT,CASSQVDLEPQHF
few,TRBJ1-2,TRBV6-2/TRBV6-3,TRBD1,TGTGCCAGCAGTTACCCGACAGGGGCAGATGGCTACACCTTC,CASSYPTGADGYTF
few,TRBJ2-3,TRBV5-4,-,TGTGCCAGCAGCTTGGATTCAGATACGCAGTATTTT,CASSLDSDTQYF
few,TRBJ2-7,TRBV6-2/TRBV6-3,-,TGTGCCAGCACCAAAAGGATAGGGGACTACGAGCAGTACTTC,CASTKRIGDYEQYF
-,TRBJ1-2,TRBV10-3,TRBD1,TGTGCCATCAGCACGAGGGACAGGCCCTACTATGGCTACACCTTC,CAISTRDRPYYGYTF
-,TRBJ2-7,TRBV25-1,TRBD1,TGTGCCAGCAGTACGACAGGGGGCGCGTCTGCGAACGAGCAGTACTTC,CASSTTGGASANEQYF
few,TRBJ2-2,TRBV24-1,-,TGTGCCACCAGGGGTACGAACACCGGGGAGCTGTTTTTT,CATRGTNTGELFF
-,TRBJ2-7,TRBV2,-,TGTGCCAGCAGTTGGTTCATCCACGAGCAGTACTTC,CASSWFIHEQYF
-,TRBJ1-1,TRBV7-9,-,TGTGCCAGCAGCTTTAGGTCCTACACTGAAGCTTTCTTT,CASSFRSYTEAFF
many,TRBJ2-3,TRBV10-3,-,TGTGCCGTTAGGGACACAGGCACAGATACGCAGTATTTT,CAVRDTGTDTQYF
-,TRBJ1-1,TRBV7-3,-,TGTGCCAGCAGCTTACTCGGGCAGGGCCTAGGTGAAGCTTTCTTT,CASSLLGQGLGEAFF
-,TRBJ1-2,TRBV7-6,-,TGTGCCAGCAGCCCCCGGACCGGTGGCGGCTACACCTTC,CASSPRTGGGYTF
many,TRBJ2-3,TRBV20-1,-,TGCAGTGCTAGCTTACCCCCGGATACGCAGTATTTT,CSASLPPDTQYF
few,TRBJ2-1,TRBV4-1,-,TGCGCCAGCAGCGAAAGAGAAGGGGACTTAGGGGAGCAGTTCTTC,CASSEREGDLGEQFF
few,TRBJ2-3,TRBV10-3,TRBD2,TGTGCCATCAGTGGGACTAGCGGAAGACTTAGCACAGATACGCAGTATTTT,CAISGTSGRLSTDTQYF
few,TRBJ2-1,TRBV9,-,TGTGCCAGCAGCGGCCTAGCCCCCGAGCAGTTCTTC,CASSGLAPEQFF
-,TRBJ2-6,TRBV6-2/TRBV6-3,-,TGTGCCAGCAGTTACAGGACAGCTGGGGCCAACGTCCTGACTTTC,CASSYRTAGANVLTF
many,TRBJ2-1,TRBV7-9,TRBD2,TGTGCCAGCAGCTTTAGCGGGGGAGAACCTTACAATGAGCAGTTCTTC,CASSFSGGEPYNEQFF
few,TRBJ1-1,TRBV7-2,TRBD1,TGTGCCAGCAGCCTATCGGACAGGGCGGGTGAAGCTTTCTTT,CASSLSDRAGEAFF
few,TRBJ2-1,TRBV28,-,TGTGCCAGCGTCTCTTCGTACAATGAGCAGTTCTTC,CASVSSYNEQFF
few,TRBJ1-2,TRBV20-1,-,TGCAGTGCTAGAGATTTAGCAGGGGTCGTGGATGGCTACACCTTC,CSARDLAGVVDGYTF
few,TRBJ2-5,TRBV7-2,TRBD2,TGTGCCAGCAGCTTCTCGACTAGCGACGAGACCCAGTACTTC,CASSFSTSDETQYF
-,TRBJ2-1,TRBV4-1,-,TGCGCCAGCAGATTCTACAATGAGCAGTTCTTC,CASRFYNEQFF
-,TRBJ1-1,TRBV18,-,TGTGCCAGCTCATTACAGATCGGGGAGACTGAAGCTTTCTTT,CASSLQIGETEAFF
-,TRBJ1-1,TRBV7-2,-,TGTGCCAGCAGCTTAACGGACAGAGCTGAAGCTTTCTTT,CASSLTDRAEAFF
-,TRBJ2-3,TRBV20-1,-,TGCAGTGCTAGAGGGGGTGGGGATACGCAGTATTTT,CSARGGGDTQYF
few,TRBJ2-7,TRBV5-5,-,TGTGCCAGCAGCTTGGCGGGTTTCGGGGGCTACGAGCAGTACTTC,CASSLAGFGGYEQYF
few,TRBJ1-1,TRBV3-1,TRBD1,TGTGCCAGCAGCCCCTCTCCTGGGACAGGGCTCAACACTGAAGCTTTCTTT,CASSPSPGTGLNTEAFF
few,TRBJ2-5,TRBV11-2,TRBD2,TGTGCCAGCAGCTTCGAACTAGCGGTCCAAGAGACCCAGTACTTC,CASSFELAVQETQYF
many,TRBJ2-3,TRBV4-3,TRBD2,TGCGCCAGCAGCCAGTGGGGGGGAGACACAGATACGCAGTATTTT,CASSQWGGDTDTQYF
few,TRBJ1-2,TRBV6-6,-,TGTGCCAGCAGCCAACTCTCTGGCTACACCTTC,CASSQLSGYTF
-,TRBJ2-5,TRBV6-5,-,TGTGCCACGGCGGCGGAGACCCAGTACTTC,CATAAETQYF
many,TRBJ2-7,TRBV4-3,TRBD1,TGCGCCAGCAGCGCGACAGGGGCCCACGAGCAGTACTTC,CASSATGAHEQYF
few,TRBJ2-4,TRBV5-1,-,TGCGCCAGCAGCTTGGAAGGCATTCAGTACTTC,CASSLEGIQYF
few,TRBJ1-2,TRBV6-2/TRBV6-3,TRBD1,TGTGCCAGCACCGTGACAGGGGGCTATGGCTACACCTTC,CASTVTGGYGYTF
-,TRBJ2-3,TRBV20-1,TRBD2,TGCAGTGCTAGAAGACTAGCGGGGGTCACAGATACGCAGTATTTT,CSARRLAGVTDTQYF
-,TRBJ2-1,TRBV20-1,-,TGCAGTGCTAGGCATGGGACCTACAATGAGCAGTTCTTC,CSARHGTYNEQFF
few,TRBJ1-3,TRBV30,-,TGTGCCTGGAGTGTGCGGCAACTATACTCCGGAAACACCATATATTTT,CAWSVRQLYSGNTIYF
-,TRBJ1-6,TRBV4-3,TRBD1,TGCGCCAGCAGCCAAGATCCGGGAGGCAGGGGGAATTCACCCCTCCACTTT,CASSQDPGGRGNSPLHF
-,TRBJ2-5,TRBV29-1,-,TGCAGCGTTGGTAGGGAAAGCGGAGAGACCCAGTACTTC,CSVGRESGETQYF
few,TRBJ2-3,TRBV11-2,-,TGTGCCAGCAGTTATAGGGGTGATACGCAGTATTTT,CASSYRGDTQYF
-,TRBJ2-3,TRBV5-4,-,TGTGCCAGCAGCTTGGGAGCGACGCTCACAGATACGCAGTATTTT,CASSLGATLTDTQYF
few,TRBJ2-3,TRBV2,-,TGTGCCAGCAGGAGCAATACGCAGTATTTT,CASRSNTQYF
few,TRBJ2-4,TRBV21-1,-,TGTGCCAGCAGCCCCCGACAGGGGAAAGCCAAAAACATTCAGTACTTC,CASSPRQGKAKNIQYF
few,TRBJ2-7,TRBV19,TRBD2,TGTGCCAGTAGTCGGCGAGGGTGGGTAGCGGGGGACTCCCTCTACGAGCAGTACTTC,CASSRRGWVAGDSLYEQYF
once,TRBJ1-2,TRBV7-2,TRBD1,TGTGCCAGCAGCCTAGGGACAGGGCTTTTAGGCTACACCTTC,CASSLGTGLLGYTF
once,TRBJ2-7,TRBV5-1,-,TGCGCCAGCAGCTTGGGACTAGTAACCGAGCAGTACTTC,CASSLGLVTEQYF
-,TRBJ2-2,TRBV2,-,TGTGCCAGCAGTACCAGGGTCCTCCTTCTTGGGGAGCTGTTTTTT,CASSTRVLLLGELFF